This T cell receptor beta chain was documented in a study of control samples from healthy donors and cancer patients. The CDR3 extends over 15 amino acids. The V gene's germline CDR1 is SGHRS and CDR2 YFSETQ. Clones were sequenced by immunoSEQ multiplex PCR, and TCRdb holds only the in-frame ones, with some missing. The sample holds 400,000 to 500,000 clones, 80% to 95% seen once. Of note for this clone: Mismatch with germline at one junction end may stem from a read error.

The genes are TRBV5-1 and TRBJ2-3; possible D gene TRBD1, 5 bases. Sequencing was done on a sample of PBMCs. The source of this sequence is a man aged 35-49 years with head and neck cancer. The CDR3 region is CASSFAYTVTDAQYF. CDR3 nucleotides: TGCGCCAGCAGCTTCGCCTACACGGTGACAGATGCGCAGTATTTT.